Described below is a single TCR beta chain sequence and its context. Germline assignment: CDR1 SEHNR and CDR2 FQNEAQ (reference sequence). The CDR3 extends over 15 amino acids. Trimming took off 5 bases at V and 0 bases at J, with 14 bases between the two ends. The data originate from a study of blood T cell repertoires in COVID-19. The data were produced by immunoSEQ multiplex PCR, yet TCRdb's version contains in-frame clones alone and is incomplete. This table has roughly 100,000 clones, roughly 81% appearing once. The sequence was obtained from a human donor in a cohort sampled during active COVID-19. The sequenced sample was peripheral blood. The J gene is TRBJ2-7, the V gene TRBV7-9; D perhaps matches TRBD1 (5 bases). The CDR3 coding sequence is TGTGCCAGCAGCCCCTCGGGCAGGGTCTCCTACGAGCAGTACTTC. Translated: CASSPSGRVSYEQYF.